This T cell receptor beta chain came from a study of T cell responses to AZD1222 COVID-19 vaccine. Study-wide background: Pooling covered second doses at about 4 or about 12 weeks.

The CDR3 loop spans 13 amino acids. V lost 4 bases and J lost 11; bases outside the gene matches: 10. From germline, CDR1 is SGHNT and CDR2 YYREEE (reference sequence). With respect to this clone: Its antigen is as yet unknown.

Overall study findings and caveats: Seropositive AZD1222 recipients at baseline numbered only five or six. Receipt of two AZD1222 doses was followed by a rise in Spike-specific TCR breadth and depth. Spike was spanned by vaccine-associated CD4 TCRs, with dominance at 160-218 and 743-854.

The method was immunoSEQ multiplex PCR; TCRdb's version includes in-frame clones alone and lacks a portion of them. The sample lists 140,000 to 150,000 clones, more than 85% occurring once. This TCR derives from an adult in good health. This chain joins TRBV5-4 and TRBJ1-1, with TRBD1 identical over 8 bases. The starting material was peripheral blood, obtained on day 0 of AZD1222 vaccination. The CDR3 nucleotides are TGTGCCAGCAGCCGGAGCACCCAGGGGGCGGCTTTCTTT. Translated: CASSRSTQGAAFF.